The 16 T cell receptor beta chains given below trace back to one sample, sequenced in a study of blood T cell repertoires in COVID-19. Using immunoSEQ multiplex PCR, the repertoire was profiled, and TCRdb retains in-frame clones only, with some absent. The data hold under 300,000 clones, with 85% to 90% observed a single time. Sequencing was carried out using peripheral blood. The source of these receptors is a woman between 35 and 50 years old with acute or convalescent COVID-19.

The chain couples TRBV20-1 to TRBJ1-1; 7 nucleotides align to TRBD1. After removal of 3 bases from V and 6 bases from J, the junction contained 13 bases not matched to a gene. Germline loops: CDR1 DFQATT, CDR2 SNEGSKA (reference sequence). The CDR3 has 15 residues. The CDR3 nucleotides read TGCAGTGCTAGTATTTTGCAGGGGGTTTTGTCTGAAGCTTTCTTT. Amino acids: CSASILQGVLSEAFF.

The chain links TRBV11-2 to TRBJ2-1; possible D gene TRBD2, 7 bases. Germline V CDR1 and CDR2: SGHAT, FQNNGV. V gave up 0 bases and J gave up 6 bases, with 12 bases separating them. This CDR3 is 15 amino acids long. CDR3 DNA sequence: TGTGCCAGCAGCTTAGAAGGGGGGGTTGGCAATGAGCAGTTCTTC. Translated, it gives CASSLEGGVGNEQFF.

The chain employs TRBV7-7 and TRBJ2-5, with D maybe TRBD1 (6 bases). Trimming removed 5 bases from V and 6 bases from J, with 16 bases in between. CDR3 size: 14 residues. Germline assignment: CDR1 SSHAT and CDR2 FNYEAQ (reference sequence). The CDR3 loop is CASSPAQGTKTQYF. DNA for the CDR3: TGTGCCAGCAGCCCTGCACAGGGCACAAAGACCCAGTACTTC.

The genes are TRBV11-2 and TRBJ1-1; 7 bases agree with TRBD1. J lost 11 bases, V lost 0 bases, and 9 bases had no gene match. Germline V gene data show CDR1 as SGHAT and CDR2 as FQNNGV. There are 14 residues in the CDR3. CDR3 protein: CASSLDRVGTVAFF. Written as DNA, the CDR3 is TGTGCCAGCAGCTTAGATAGGGTTGGGACAGTGGCTTTCTTT. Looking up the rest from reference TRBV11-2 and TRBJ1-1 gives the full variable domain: EAGVAQSPRYKIIEKRQSVAFWCNPISGHATLYWYQQILGQGPKLLIQFQNNGVVDDSQLPKDRFSAERLKGVDSTLKIQPAKLEDSAVYLCASSLDRVGTVAFFGQGTRLTVV.

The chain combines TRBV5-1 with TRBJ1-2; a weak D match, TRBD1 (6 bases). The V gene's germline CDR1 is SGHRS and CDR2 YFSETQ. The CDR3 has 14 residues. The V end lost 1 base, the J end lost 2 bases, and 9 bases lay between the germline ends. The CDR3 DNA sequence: TGCGCCAGCAGCTTGACAGGGCGGAACTATGGCTACACCTTC. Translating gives CASSLTGRNYGYTF.

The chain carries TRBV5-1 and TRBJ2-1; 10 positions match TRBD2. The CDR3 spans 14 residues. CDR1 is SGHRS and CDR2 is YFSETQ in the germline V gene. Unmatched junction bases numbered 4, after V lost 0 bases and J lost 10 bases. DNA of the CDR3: TGCGCCAGCAGCTTGGCAGCGGGGGGGCTCGAGCAGTTCTTC. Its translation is CASSLAAGGLEQFF.

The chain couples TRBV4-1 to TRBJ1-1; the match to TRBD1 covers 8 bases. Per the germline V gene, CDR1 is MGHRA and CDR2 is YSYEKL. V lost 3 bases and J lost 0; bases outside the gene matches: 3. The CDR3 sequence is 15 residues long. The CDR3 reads CASSQWTGMNTEAFF. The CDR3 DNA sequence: TGCGCCAGCAGCCAGTGGACAGGGATGAACACTGAAGCTTTCTTT.

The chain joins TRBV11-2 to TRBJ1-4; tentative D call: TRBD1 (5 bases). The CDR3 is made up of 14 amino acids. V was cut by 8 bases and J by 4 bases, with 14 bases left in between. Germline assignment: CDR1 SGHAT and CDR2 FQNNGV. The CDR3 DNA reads TGTGCCAGCCGCCGAAGACAGAGTAATGAAAAACTGTTTTTT. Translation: CASRRRQSNEKLFF.

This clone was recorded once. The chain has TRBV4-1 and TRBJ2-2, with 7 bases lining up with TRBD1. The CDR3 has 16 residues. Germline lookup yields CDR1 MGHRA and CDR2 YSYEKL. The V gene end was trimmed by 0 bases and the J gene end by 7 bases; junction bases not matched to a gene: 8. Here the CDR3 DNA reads TGCGCCAGCAGCCAAGACTTGAGGGGGCCGGGCGGGGAGCTGTTTTTT. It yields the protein CASSQDLRGPGGELFF.

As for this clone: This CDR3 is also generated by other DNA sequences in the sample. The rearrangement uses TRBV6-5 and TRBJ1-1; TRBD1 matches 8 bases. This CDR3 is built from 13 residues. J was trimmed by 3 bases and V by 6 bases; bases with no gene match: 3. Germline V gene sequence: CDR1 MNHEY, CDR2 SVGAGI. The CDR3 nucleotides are TGTGCCAGCAGACTACAGGGGGACACTGAAGCTTTCTTT. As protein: CASRLQGDTEAFF.

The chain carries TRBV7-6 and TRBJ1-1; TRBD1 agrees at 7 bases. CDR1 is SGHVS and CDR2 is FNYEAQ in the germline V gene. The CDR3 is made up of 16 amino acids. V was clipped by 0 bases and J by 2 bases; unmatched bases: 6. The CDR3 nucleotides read TGTGCCAGCAGCTTAGCGACAGGGACGGTTAACACTGAAGCTTTCTTT. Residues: CASSLATGTVNTEAFF.

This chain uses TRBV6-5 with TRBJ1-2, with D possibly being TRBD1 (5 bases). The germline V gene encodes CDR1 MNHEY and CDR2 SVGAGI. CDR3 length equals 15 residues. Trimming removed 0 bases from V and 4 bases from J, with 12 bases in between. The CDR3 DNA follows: TGTGCCAGCAGTTACTCGCTTGGGGGGAGCTATGGCTACACCTTC. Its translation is CASSYSLGGSYGYTF.

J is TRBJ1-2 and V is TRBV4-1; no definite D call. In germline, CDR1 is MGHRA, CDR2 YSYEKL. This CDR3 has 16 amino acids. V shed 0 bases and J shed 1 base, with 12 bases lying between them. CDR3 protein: CASSQEGQVDNYGYTF. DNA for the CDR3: TGCGCCAGCAGCCAAGAGGGTCAGGTTGATAACTATGGCTACACCTTC.

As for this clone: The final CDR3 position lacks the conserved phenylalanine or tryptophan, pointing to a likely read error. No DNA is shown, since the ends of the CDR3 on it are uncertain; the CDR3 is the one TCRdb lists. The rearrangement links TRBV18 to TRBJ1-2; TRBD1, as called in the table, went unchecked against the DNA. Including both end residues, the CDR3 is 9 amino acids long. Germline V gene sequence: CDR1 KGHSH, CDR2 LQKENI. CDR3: CASFTRASH.

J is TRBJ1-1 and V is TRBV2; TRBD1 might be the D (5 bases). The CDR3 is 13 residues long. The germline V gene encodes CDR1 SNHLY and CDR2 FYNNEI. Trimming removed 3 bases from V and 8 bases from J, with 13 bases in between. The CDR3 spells CASSDGASEEAFF. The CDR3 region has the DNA TGTGCCAGCAGTGATGGGGCGAGCGAAGAAGCTTTCTTT.

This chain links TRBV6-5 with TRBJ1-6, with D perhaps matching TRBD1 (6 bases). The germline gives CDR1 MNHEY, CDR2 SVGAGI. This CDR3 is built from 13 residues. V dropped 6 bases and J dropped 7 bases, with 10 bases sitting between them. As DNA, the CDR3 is TGTGCCAGCAGCAGGGGAAAAAATTCACCCCTCCACTTT. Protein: CASSRGKNSPLHF.